This T cell receptor (beta chain) was retrieved from a study of blood T cell repertoires in COVID-19. Study context: The United States, Italy and Spain provided the acute and convalescent COVID-19 samples. From T cells, B-cell-depleted T cells, or PBMCs came the material, which was cDNA or gDNA.

Authors' data handling: Scientists estimated how many nucleated cells there were by amplifying reference gene primers. TCRdb's table, derived via immunoSEQ multiplex PCR, lists solely in-frame clones and lacks some. The V and J calls and the clone size are those of that table, but D and trimming were determined from the DNA. The sample consists of more than 150,000 clones, 84% of them appearing once. This TCR was recovered from a man aged 25 to 40 with active or convalescent COVID-19. The sample was peripheral blood.

Here the CDR3 DNA reads TGTGCCAGCAGTGGGGCTAGCGGGTGGGGTTTAGATACGCAGTATTTT. Protein sequence: CASSGASGWGLDTQYF. The rearrangement joins TRBV6-1 to TRBJ2-3; 8 positions match TRBD2. Germline CDR1 MNHNS, CDR2 SASEGT. The ends lost 4 bases at V and 5 bases at J; junction bases unmatched: 11. The CDR3 is 16 residues long.